Sequencing of this T cell receptor beta chain was carried out in a study of spatial heterogeneity in lung cancer. Time point in this sample: blood at routine non-recurrence follow-up after resection. TCRdb itself ran the 5' RACE reads through MiXCR, one entry per CDR3 protein. The repertoire consists of some 35,000 distinct CDR3 sequences, with over 6.5% occurring once and the leading ten covering about a tenth. This clonotype was recorded many times. The ends were cut back, 6 bases at V and 3 bases at J, with 9 bases in the middle. The germline V gene has CDR1 MNHNY and CDR2 SVGAGI (reference sequence). The CDR3 runs 12 residues.

This sequence joins TRBV6-6 and TRBJ2-7, with D possibly called TRBD1 or TRBD2 (5 bases each). The source of this sequence is a male donor with early-stage non-small cell lung cancer. Here the sequenced sample was PBMCs, taken at follow-up. The CDR3 nucleotides are TGTGCCAGCAGACAGGACTTCTACGAGCAGTACTTC. It yields the protein CASRQDFYEQYF.